The TCR beta chain under discussion was sequenced for a study of blood T cell repertoires in COVID-19. Study-level information: From T cells, B-cell-depleted T cells, or PBMCs came the material, which was cDNA or gDNA.

In germline, CDR1 is LNHNV, CDR2 YYDKDF (reference sequence). The CDR3 covers 15 residues. Trimming pared 1 base from V and 2 bases from J, leaving 10 bases between. In the original workflow: Reference gene primer amplification gave estimated nucleated cell counts. Repertoires were generated with immunoSEQ multiplex PCR, while TCRdb's copy carries only in-frame clones and drops some. The V and J calls and the clone size are those of that table, but D and trimming were determined from the DNA. In the table there are 270,000 or so clones, about nine tenths of which are singletons. Material for sequencing was peripheral blood. The sequence was collected from a woman under 40 with COVID-19, enrolled during active disease. The chain joins TRBV15 to TRBJ2-3, with D tentatively TRBD2 (5 bases). The CDR3 here is CATSRGAGNTDTQYF. The CDR3 DNA is TGTGCCACCAGCAGAGGCGCGGGCAACACAGATACGCAGTATTTT.